A selection of T cell receptor beta chains follows, all from one sample in a study of early T cells in non-severe SARS-CoV-2 infection. TCRdb redid the calling of the 5' RACE reads with MiXCR, one entry per CDR3 protein. The repertoire holds fewer than 40,000 distinct CDR3 sequences, approximately 7.1% seen once, with approximately 13% in the top ten. The sequencing here drew on whole blood, taken at baseline. The receptors stem from an adult who was a healthcare worker with PCR-confirmed SARS-CoV-2 infection or an uninfected control (not recorded which). Both conserved end residues are part of each CDR3. The D gene is left open where the match is weak. Clone size, where shown, is once, few, many, or a class for clones that have expanded.

J	V	D	size	DNA	CDR3
TRBJ2-1	TRBV7-6	NA	NA	TGTGCCAGCAGCTTAGCTCCGACTAACAATGAGCAGTTCTTC	CASSLAPTNNEQFF
TRBJ1-2	TRBV5-1	NA	NA	TGCGCCAGCAGCTTGGGCTACAAGAGATATGGCTACACCTTC	CASSLGYKRYGYTF
TRBJ2-1	TRBV27	TRBD2	many	TGTGCCAGCAGTTTGAATCCTAGCGGGAGCTCCTACAATGAGCAGTTCTTC	CASSLNPSGSSYNEQFF
TRBJ2-7	TRBV12-3/TRBV12-4	NA	few	TGTGCCAGCGCCCTCGGCCCCTACGAGCAGTACTTC	CASALGPYEQYF
TRBJ2-5	TRBV6-6	NA	many	TGTGCCAGCAGTTACAACCACCCGGGACGGGTACAAGAGACCCAGTACTTC	CASSYNHPGRVQETQYF
TRBJ2-7	TRBV20-1	TRBD2	many	TGCAGTGCTAGAAATAGCGGGAGAGCCAACTACGAGCAGTACTTC	CSARNSGRANYEQYF
TRBJ2-1	TRBV20-1	TRBD2	NA	TGCAGTGCGGGAGGACTAGCGGGAGAGTACTACAATGAGCAGTTCTTC	CSAGGLAGEYYNEQFF
TRBJ1-1	TRBV29-1	TRBD1	NA	TGCAGCGTAGTCAGGGGGCTCAAGGACACTGAAGCTTTCTTT	CSVVRGLKDTEAFF
TRBJ1-2	TRBV12-3/TRBV12-4	NA	many	TGTGCCAGCAGTTTCTCGTCCACAGCTAACTATGGCTACACCTTC	CASSFSSTANYGYTF
TRBJ1-1	TRBV29-1	NA	many	TGCAGCGTTGCCGAGCTAACTGAAGCTTTCTTT	CSVAELTEAFF
TRBJ2-1	TRBV19	NA	few	TGTGCCAGTAGTCTCCCGCCAGGGTCGGGTGGGAATGAGCAGTTCTTC	CASSLPPGSGGNEQFF
TRBJ2-7	TRBV20-1	TRBD1	many	TGCAGTGCCACAAGGGACAGGGTCAACGAGCAGTACTTC	CSATRDRVNEQYF
TRBJ1-6	TRBV2	TRBD1	many	TGTGCCATCCGGACTAGACAGGGATATAATTCACCCCTCCACTTT	CAIRTRQGYNSPLHF
TRBJ2-5	TRBV27	NA	few	TGTGCCAGCAGAAATATAGGAGACCAAGAGACCCAGTACTTC	CASRNIGDQETQYF
TRBJ1-1	TRBV5-1	NA	many	TGCGCCAGCAGCTTGGGCCCCACAGGGACATCGGGCACTGAAGCTTTCTTT	CASSLGPTGTSGTEAFF
TRBJ1-5	TRBV6-1	NA	NA	TGTGCCAGCAGTGAGGTAGGCCCATCAAGACAGCCCCAGCATTTT	CASSEVGPSRQPQHF
TRBJ1-5	TRBV20-1	NA	once	TGCAGTGCGTCCCGGCCCCTAAGCAATCAGCCCCAGCATTTT	CSASRPLSNQPQHF
TRBJ2-3	TRBV7-2	NA	many	TGTGCCAGCAGCTCGGTGGCGGGGACAGATACGCAGTATTTT	CASSSVAGTDTQYF
TRBJ2-7	TRBV10-3	TRBD2	many	TGTGCCGTCTGCTCCGGGACTAGCGAGCAGTACTTC	CAVCSGTSEQYF
TRBJ1-5	TRBV5-6	NA	few	TGTGCCAGCAGCTTCGGACATTTCTTAACCAGCAATCAGCCCCAGCATTTT	CASSFGHFLTSNQPQHF
TRBJ2-7	TRBV7-8	NA	few	TGTGCCAGCAGCCCAAAGGTGGGCAGGGAGTCCGGTTACGAGCAGTACTTC	CASSPKVGRESGYEQYF
TRBJ2-1	TRBV6-5	TRBD2	many	TGTGCCAGCAGGCCGACTAGCAGCGACTACAATGAGCAGTTCTTC	CASRPTSSDYNEQFF
TRBJ2-5	TRBV7-2	TRBD2	few	TGTGCCAGCAGCTCCACGTGGACTAGCGGGAGAAAACAAGAGACCCAGTACTTC	CASSSTWTSGRKQETQYF
TRBJ2-1	TRBV4-3	TRBD2	few	TGCGCCAGCAGCCAAAACCCCGGGACTAGCGGTTCCCACGGTACCTACAATGAGCAGTTCTTC	CASSQNPGTSGSHGTYNEQFF
TRBJ2-7	TRBV9	TRBD1	few	TGTGCCAGCAGCCTCGGACAGGGTTCAACCTCCTACGAGCAGTACTTC	CASSLGQGSTSYEQYF
TRBJ2-1	TRBV29-1	TRBD1	few	TGCAGCGTTGATGGTCGGACAGGGAACTACAATGAGCAGTTCTTC	CSVDGRTGNYNEQFF
TRBJ1-4	TRBV7-9	NA	many	TGTGCCAGCAGCTTAGGGGGGTTGGACGAAAAACTGTTTTTT	CASSLGGLDEKLFF
TRBJ2-7	TRBV7-2	TRBD1	many	TGTGCCAGCAGCTACTTACCGGGACAGGGGGCCTACGAGCAGTACTTC	CASSYLPGQGAYEQYF
TRBJ2-1	TRBV11-3	NA	NA	TGTGCCAGCAGCTTAGAGGGCATCGCCCGGGCGAGCTCCTACAATGAGCAGTTCTTC	CASSLEGIARASSYNEQFF
TRBJ1-1	TRBV15	NA	few	TGTGCCACCAGCAGAGATTTGTGGGACACGAACACTGAAGCTTTCTTT	CATSRDLWDTNTEAFF
TRBJ1-4	TRBV12-3/TRBV12-4	NA	few	TGTGCCAGCAGTCCCGATGCAGGAACAACTAATGAAAAACTGTTTTTT	CASSPDAGTTNEKLFF
TRBJ2-3	TRBV12-3/TRBV12-4	TRBD2	many	TGTGCCAGCAGAATAGCGGGAGCGGCAGATACGCAGTATTTT	CASRIAGAADTQYF
TRBJ1-1	TRBV29-1	NA	many	TGCAGCGCTAAAATCGGACAGACTCAGAACACTGAAGCTTTCTTT	CSAKIGQTQNTEAFF
TRBJ2-7	TRBV5-1	TRBD2	many	TGCGCCAGCAGCTCGGGACTAGCCTACGAGCAGTACTTC	CASSSGLAYEQYF
TRBJ2-5	TRBV7-2	NA	few	TGTGCCAGCAGCTTAGCGGCCCTGAGGTTGCCTAAAGAGACCCAGTACTTC	CASSLAALRLPKETQYF
TRBJ2-3	TRBV28	TRBD1	NA	TGTGCCAGCAGTTTAAACCGGGACAGGGTCCGGGTGGCGCAGTATTTT	CASSLNRDRVRVAQYF
TRBJ2-7	TRBV4-3	TRBD2	NA	TGCGCCAGCAGCCCAGGACTAGCGGGAGGTTGCGAGCAGTACTTC	CASSPGLAGGCEQYF
TRBJ2-2	TRBV5-1	TRBD2	many	TGCGCCAGCAGCTCCGGGGGACTAGCTGGGTCCGGGGAGCTGTTTTTT	CASSSGGLAGSGELFF
TRBJ1-1	TRBV3-1	NA	NA	TGTGCCAGCAGCCCCGACGCCTCCACTGAAGCTTTCTTT	CASSPDASTEAFF
TRBJ2-1	TRBV7-9	NA	NA	TGTGCCAGCACCGAGACTAGAAGCCACAATGAGCAGTTCTTC	CASTETRSHNEQFF
TRBJ2-5	TRBV29-1	NA	NA	TGCAGCGTGATGAGGAACAGCCAAGAGACCCAGTACTTC	CSVMRNSQETQYF
TRBJ2-1	TRBV18	TRBD2	few	TGTGCCAGCTCACCAGATCTTGAGGGGAGGGAGTTCTTC	CASSPDLEGREFF
TRBJ1-5	TRBV29-1	NA	many	TGCAGCGTTGTCGAGACAGACCCCAATCAGCCCCAGCATTTT	CSVVETDPNQPQHF
TRBJ2-1	TRBV5-5	TRBD2	few	TGTGCCAGCAGCTTGGTGGGGACTAGCGGGAGGGCCAATGAGCAGTTCTTC	CASSLVGTSGRANEQFF
TRBJ1-2	TRBV6-2/TRBV6-3	NA	few	TGTGCCAGCAGTCAAACTGACCTTACCTTCTATGGCTACACCTTC	CASSQTDLTFYGYTF
TRBJ2-3	TRBV5-4	NA	many	TGTGCCAGCAGCTCGCGGGAATTGAGCACAGATACGCAGTATTTT	CASSSRELSTDTQYF
TRBJ2-7	TRBV20-1	TRBD1	many	TGCAGTGCCCGGGACAGGGATTTTCCCCGGTTAACCTCGTACGAGCAGTACTTC	CSARDRDFPRLTSYEQYF